A single sample is the source of the 9 T cell receptor beta chains below, sequenced in a study of blood T cell repertoires in COVID-19. Using immunoSEQ multiplex PCR, the repertoire was profiled, and TCRdb retains in-frame clones only, with some absent. The repertoire consists of 300,000 to 450,000 clones, with approximately 90% occurring once and the leading ten covering 3% to 4%. Material for sequencing was peripheral blood. Receptors were obtained from a woman aged 55-69 years with COVID-19, enrolled during active disease.

The rearrangement links TRBV5-1 to TRBJ2-3; 9 nucleotides match TRBD2. Germline V gives CDR1 SGHRS, CDR2 YFSETQ. V lost 6 bases to trimming and J lost 0 bases; unmatched junction nucleotides: 2. This CDR3 has 14 amino acids. CDR3 region: CASKRGVSTDTQYF. In nucleotides, the CDR3 is TGCGCCAGCAAGCGGGGGGTTAGCACAGATACGCAGTATTTT.

V usage is TRBV19 and J usage is TRBJ1-2, with 7 nucleotides matching TRBD1. V shed 3 bases and J 8 bases; nucleotides not matched to a gene: 6. Germline V CDR1 and CDR2: LNHDA, SQIVND (reference sequence). This CDR3 is 13 amino acids long. CDR3 sequence reads: CASSIRQGDGYTF. The CDR3 DNA reads as TGTGCCAGTAGTATTCGACAGGGCGACGGCTACACCTTC.

V gene TRBV7-6 combines with J gene TRBJ2-3, with 7 nucleotides matching TRBD1. Germline trimming cut 5 bases from V and 0 bases from J; bases unmatched to any gene: 8. Germline V gene sequence: CDR1 SGHVS, CDR2 FNYEAQ. This CDR3 is built from 16 residues. CDR3 sequence: CASSPRDSSSTDTQYF. Written as DNA, the CDR3 is TGTGCCAGCAGCCCGAGGGACAGCTCTAGCACAGATACGCAGTATTTT. The complete variable domain, with remaining parts taken from reference TRBV7-6 and TRBJ2-3, reads GAGVSQSPRYKVTKRGQDVALRCDPISGHVSLYWYRQALGQGPEFLTYFNYEAQQDKSGLPNDRFSAERPEGSISTLTIQRTEQRDSAMYRCASSPRDSSSTDTQYFGPGTRLTVL.

CDR3 loop: CASSSRGLANEKLFF. CDR3 sequence (DNA): TGTGCCAGCAGTTCGCGAGGGTTGGCTAATGAAAAACTGTTTTTT. The chain links TRBV28 to TRBJ1-4; D not certain. From germline, CDR1 is MDHEN and CDR2 SYDVKM. The CDR3 has 15 amino acids. Trimming cost V 4 bases and J 3 bases, with 12 bases left between them.

The J gene is TRBJ1-3, the V gene TRBV18; D gene uncertain. In germline, CDR1 is KGHSH, CDR2 LQKENI. The CDR3 has 15 residues. V gave up 6 bases and J gave up 0 bases, with 12 bases separating them. The CDR3 loop is CASSRGFLSGNTIYF. As DNA, the CDR3 is TGTGCCAGCTCCCGAGGGTTCCTCTCTGGAAACACCATATATTTT.

CDR3 sequence (DNA): TGTGCCAGCAGCGTAGAAGGGACAGGGGTTAATGAAAAACTGTTTTTT. This gives the protein CASSVEGTGVNEKLFF. The chain has TRBV7-9 and TRBJ1-4, with 10 bases identical to TRBD1. The V gene end was trimmed by 5 bases and the J gene end by 4 bases; junction bases not matched to a gene: 7. The germline V gene encodes CDR1 SEHNR and CDR2 FQNEAQ (reference sequence). This CDR3 comprises 16 residues.

V is TRBV6-5 and J is TRBJ1-5; 12 bases line up with TRBD1. Germline V gene lookup returns CDR1 MNHEY and CDR2 SVGAGI. Trimming took 4 bases from V and 7 from J; bases not matched to a gene: 2. This CDR3 contains 14 residues. The chain's CDR3 is CASSWGQGAQPQHF. The CDR3 region has the DNA TGTGCCAGCAGTTGGGGACAGGGGGCCCAGCCCCAGCATTTT.

The V call is TRBV29-1, the J call TRBJ1-2; no definite D call. The CDR3 is made up of 11 amino acids. CDR1 and CDR2 from the germline V gene are SQVTM and ANQGSEA. The ends were cut back, 7 bases at V and 3 bases at J, with 9 bases in the middle. CDR3 bases: TGCAGCGGTCGGGTCGACTATGGCTACACCTTC. Residues: CSGRVDYGYTF.

V is TRBV5-4 and J is TRBJ2-5, with D unresolved. The CDR3 length is 15 residues. The V and J ends lost 0 bases and 2 bases respectively, with 11 bases between them. CDR1 is SGHNT, CDR2 YYREEE, per germline (reference sequence). This chain's CDR3 is CASSLESRRQETQYF. CDR3 bases: TGTGCCAGCAGCTTGGAGTCACGGCGGCAAGAGACCCAGTACTTC. Full variable domain (remainder filled in from reference TRBV5-4 and TRBJ2-5): ETGVTQSPTHLIKTRGQQVTLRCSSQSGHNTVSWYQQALGQGPQFIFQYYREEENGRGNFPPRFSGLQFPNYSSELNVNALELDDSALYLCASSLESRRQETQYFGPGTRLLVL.